The sequence of this T cell receptor beta chain was determined in a study of T-cell reconstitution after alpha-beta-depleted transplantation in children. Construction of the TCRbeta library involved unique molecular identifiers. Each CDR3 protein gets one entry after TCRdb re-called the PCR reads with MiXCR. This sample carries fewer than 550,000 distinct CDR3 sequences, 11% of them seen once, and the ten largest clones take roughly 6%. This TCR was recovered from a human donor who donated a stem cell graft to a child with acute myeloid leukemia. Material: PBMCs from the stem cell graft donor, obtained from the stem cell graft.

The CDR3 coding sequence is TGCGCCAGCAGCCCAGGGACAGGTTCTGGAAACACCATATATTTT. Encoded protein: CASSPGTGSGNTIYF. The V and J genes are TRBV4-1 and TRBJ1-3; TRBD1 matches 8 bases. Trimming removed 4 bases from V and 1 base from J; junction bases left unmatched: 3. Germline CDR1 is MGHRA and CDR2 is YSYEKL. The CDR3 totals 15 residues.